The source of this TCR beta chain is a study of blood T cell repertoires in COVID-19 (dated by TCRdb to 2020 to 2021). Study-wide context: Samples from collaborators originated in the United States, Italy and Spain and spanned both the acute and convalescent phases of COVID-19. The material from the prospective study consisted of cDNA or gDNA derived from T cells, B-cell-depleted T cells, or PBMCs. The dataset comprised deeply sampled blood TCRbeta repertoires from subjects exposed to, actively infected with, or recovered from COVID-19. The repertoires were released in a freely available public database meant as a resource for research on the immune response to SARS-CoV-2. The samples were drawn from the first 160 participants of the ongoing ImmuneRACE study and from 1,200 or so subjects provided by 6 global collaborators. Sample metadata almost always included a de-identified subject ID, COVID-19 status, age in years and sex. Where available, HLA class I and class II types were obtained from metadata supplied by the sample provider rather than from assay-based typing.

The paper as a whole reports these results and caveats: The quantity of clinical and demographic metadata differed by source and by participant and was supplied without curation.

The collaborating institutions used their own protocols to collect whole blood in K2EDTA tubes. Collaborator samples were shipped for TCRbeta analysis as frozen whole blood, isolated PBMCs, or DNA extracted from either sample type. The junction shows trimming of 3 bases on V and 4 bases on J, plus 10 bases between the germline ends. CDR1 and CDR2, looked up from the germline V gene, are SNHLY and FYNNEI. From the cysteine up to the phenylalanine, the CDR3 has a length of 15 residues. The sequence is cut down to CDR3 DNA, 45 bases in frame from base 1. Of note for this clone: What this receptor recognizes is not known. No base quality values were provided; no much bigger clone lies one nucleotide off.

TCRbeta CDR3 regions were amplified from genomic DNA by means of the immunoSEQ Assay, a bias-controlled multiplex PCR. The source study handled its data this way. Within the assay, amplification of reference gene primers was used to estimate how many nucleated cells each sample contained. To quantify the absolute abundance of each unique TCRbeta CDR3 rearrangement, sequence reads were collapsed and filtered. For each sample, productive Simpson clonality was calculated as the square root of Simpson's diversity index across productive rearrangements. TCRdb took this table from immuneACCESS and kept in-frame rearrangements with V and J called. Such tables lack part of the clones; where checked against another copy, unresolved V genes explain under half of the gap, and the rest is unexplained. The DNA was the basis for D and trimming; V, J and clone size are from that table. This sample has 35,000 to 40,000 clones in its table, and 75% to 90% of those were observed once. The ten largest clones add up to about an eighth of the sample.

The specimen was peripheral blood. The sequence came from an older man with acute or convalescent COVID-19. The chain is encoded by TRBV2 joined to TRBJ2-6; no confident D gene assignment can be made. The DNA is TGTGCCAGCAGTGATCAGGTACTGGGGGCCAACGTCCTGACTTTC. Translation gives CASSDQVLGANVLTF.